This entry lists 26 T cell receptor beta chains sequenced from one sample in a study of shared clonotypes between healthy human individuals. Produced via immunoSEQ multiplex PCR; TCRdb's table is partial and in-frame only. The sample carries some 1,600,000 clones, 95% to 99% recorded once. Sequenced: naive CD4+ T cells sorted from blood. Subset specified: CD45RA+ positively selected. Receptors originate from a young man in good health.

This chain connects TRBV27 to TRBJ2-7; TRBD1 or TRBD2 may be the D gene (6 bases each). The germline V gene has CDR1 MNHEY and CDR2 SMNVEV (reference sequence). Trimming removed 0 bases from V and 0 bases from J, with 15 bases in between. The CDR3 covers 17 residues. In DNA form, the CDR3 reads TGTGCCAGCAGTTTATCAATAGGGGGGCGCGCCTCCTACGAGCAGTACTTC. This translates into CASSLSIGGRASYEQYF.

This sequence joins TRBV29-1 and TRBJ1-1; 9 bases line up with TRBD1. Germline CDR1 and CDR2: SQVTM and ANQGSEA. The CDR3 totals 15 residues. Trimming removed 6 bases from V and 5 bases from J; junction bases left unmatched: 13. The CDR3, as DNA: TGCAGCGTACCCGGACAGGGGTCTTGGCTTACTGAAGCTTTCTTT. As protein: CSVPGQGSWLTEAFF.

The chain recombines TRBV7-9 with TRBJ1-2, with no clear D. Between the trimmed V and J ends, which lost 5 bases and 4 bases, there was a span of 17 bases. Germline V gene data show CDR1 as SEHNR and CDR2 as FQNEAQ (reference sequence). This CDR3 is built from 15 residues. CDR3 sequence (DNA): TGTGCCAGCAGCGGATGGGCAGCAGGAGGCTATGGCTACACCTTC. Encoded protein: CASSGWAAGGYGYTF.

This clone was seen only once. V and J are TRBV7-2 and TRBJ2-7; maybe TRBD1 (6 bases). CDR1 SGHTA and CDR2 FQGNSA come from the germline V gene. V was clipped by 5 bases and J by 6 bases, with 11 bases between them. The CDR3 spans 12 residues. For the CDR3, the DNA is TGTGCCAGCAGCACACAGGGCCTCGAGCAGTACTTC. Protein product: CASSTQGLEQYF.

The V and J genes are TRBV5-4 and TRBJ2-1; a weak D match, TRBD1 (5 bases). Germline V CDR1 and CDR2: SGHNT, YYREEE (reference sequence). Trimming took off 7 bases at V and 8 bases at J, with 19 bases between the two ends. CDR3 length: 14 amino acids. Here the CDR3 reads CASAPRLTVDEQFF. The CDR3 coding sequence is TGTGCCAGCGCCCCCCGATTGACAGTGGATGAGCAGTTCTTC.

The J gene is TRBJ2-3, the V gene TRBV7-9; D is undetermined. The CDR3 has 14 residues. V was pared by 2 bases and J by 7 bases, with 13 bases between. Germline assignment: CDR1 SEHNR and CDR2 FQNEAQ (reference sequence). The chain's CDR3 is CASSLIRSENTQYF. In DNA, the CDR3 is TGTGCCAGCAGCTTAATCCGGTCGGAAAATACGCAGTATTTT.

The rearrangement links TRBV28 to TRBJ1-5; 9 bases are a match to TRBD1. The CDR3 is made up of 14 amino acids. V trimming: 6 bases; J trimming: 6 bases; junction bases outside the gene matches: 6. Germline V gene lookup returns CDR1 MDHEN and CDR2 SYDVKM. The CDR3 region is CASRRTGEGQPQHF. The CDR3 DNA is TGTGCCAGCAGAAGGACAGGGGAGGGTCAGCCCCAGCATTTT.

The J gene is TRBJ2-5, the V gene TRBV6-5, with 7 bases aligning to TRBD1. The germline V gene encodes CDR1 MNHEY and CDR2 SVGAGI. The junction had 10 bases not matched to a gene; V was cut back by 0 bases and J by 6 bases. This CDR3 is 16 amino acids long. CDR3 region: CASSYSGQSALKTQYF. In nucleotides, the CDR3 is TGTGCCAGCAGTTACTCGGGACAGTCGGCTCTTAAGACCCAGTACTTC.

The rearrangement links TRBV29-1 to TRBJ2-2, with a tentative D call TRBD2 (6 bases). The CDR3 has 15 amino acids. Germline loops: CDR1 SQVTM, CDR2 ANQGSEA. The ends were cut back, 6 bases at V and 3 bases at J, with 17 bases in the middle. The CDR3: CSVSISGGDTGELFF. CDR3 DNA: TGCAGCGTCTCGATTAGCGGAGGAGACACCGGGGAGCTGTTTTTT.

V and J are TRBV6-1 and TRBJ2-2; 13 nucleotides line up with TRBD2. Germline-derived CDR1 and CDR2 are MNHNS and SASEGT. The J segment lost 5 bases and the V segment lost 8 bases, leaving 5 bases of the junction unmatched. The CDR3 length is 15 residues. The CDR3, as DNA: TGTGCCAGCCGGACTAGCGGGAGAGTAACCGGGGAGCTGTTTTTT. Protein: CASRTSGRVTGELFF.

The gene calls are TRBV5-1 and TRBJ1-1; tentatively, D is TRBD1 (6 bases). There are 14 residues in the CDR3. In germline, CDR1 is SGHRS, CDR2 YFSETQ. V was clipped by 1 base and J by 2 bases, with 9 bases between them. The CDR3 DNA reads as TGCGCCAGCAGCTTGTATGGGACAAACACTGAAGCTTTCTTT. It encodes CASSLYGTNTEAFF.

The chain carries TRBV28 and TRBJ2-1, with 10 positions matching TRBD2. CDR3 length: 12 amino acids. Losses at the gene ends were 3 bases for V and 10 bases for J; bases not matched to a gene: 0. CDR1 and CDR2 from the germline V gene are MDHEN and SYDVKM. This chain's CDR3 is CASSFSGGEQFF. The CDR3 nucleotides read TGTGCCAGCAGTTTTAGCGGGGGGGAGCAGTTCTTC. The variable domain in full, completed from reference TRBV28 and TRBJ2-1, reads DVKVTQSSRYLVKRTGEKVFLECVQDMDHENMFWYRQDPGLGLRLIYFSYDVKMKEKGDIPEGYSVSREKKERFSLILESASTNQTSMYLCASSFSGGEQFFGPGTRLTVL.

This sequence joins TRBV29-1 and TRBJ2-1, with 7 bases identical to TRBD2. The trim removed 8 bases at V and 1 base at J, leaving 11 bases unmatched. Germline CDR1 and CDR2: SQVTM and ANQGSEA. The length of the CDR3 is 15 residues. CDR3 DNA: TGCAGCCTGAGAGGCGGGAGTCGGTCCTACAATGAGCAGTTCTTC. This gives the protein CSLRGGSRSYNEQFF.

This rearrangement joins TRBV5-4 to TRBJ2-2, with 12 bases aligning to TRBD2. Trimming cost V 6 bases and J 4 bases; bases outside gene matches: 13. The CDR3 has 18 residues. Germline CDR1 reads SGHNT; CDR2 reads YYREEE (reference sequence). CDR3 DNA sequence: TGTGCCAGCACTATTGGGACTAGCGGGTTTCTGGGCACCGGGGAGCTGTTTTTT. This encodes CASTIGTSGFLGTGELFF.

This rearrangement joins TRBV5-1 to TRBJ2-1; tentative D call: TRBD2 (6 bases). Germline V CDR1 and CDR2: SGHRS, YFSETQ. Trimming pared 3 bases from V and 2 bases from J, leaving 12 bases between. The CDR3 runs 15 residues. The CDR3 sequence: CASSSDRGTYNEQFF. The DNA of the CDR3 is TGCGCCAGCAGCTCGGACCGGGGGACCTACAATGAGCAGTTCTTC. The full variable domain, rest sourced from reference TRBV5-1 and TRBJ2-1, is KAGVTQTPRYLIKTRGQQVTLSCSPISGHRSVSWYQQTPGQGLQFLFEYFSETQRNKGNFPGRFSGRQFSNSRSEMNVSTLELGDSALYLCASSSDRGTYNEQFFGPGTRLTVL.

V gene TRBV7-9 combines with J gene TRBJ1-2, with D perhaps TRBD1 (5 bases). V lost 2 bases, J lost 0 bases, and 19 bases lay in between. Per the germline V gene, CDR1 is SEHNR and CDR2 is FQNEAQ (reference sequence). CDR3 length: 18 residues. The chain's CDR3 is CASSLSGKRGGANYGYTF. CDR3 nucleotides: TGTGCCAGCAGCTTATCGGGTAAACGGGGCGGTGCTAACTATGGCTACACCTTC.

This chain uses TRBV7-8 with TRBJ2-5; D might be TRBD1 or TRBD2, each matching 5 bases. V was trimmed by 5 bases and J by 4 bases, leaving 11 bases between them. The CDR3 has 13 amino acids. Germline lookup yields CDR1 SGHVS and CDR2 FQNEAQ. In nucleotides, the CDR3 is TGTGCCAGCAGCCTTGGGACCTCAGAGACCCAGTACTTC. This sequence encodes CASSLGTSETQYF.

J is TRBJ2-1 and V is TRBV19; D is possibly TRBD1 or TRBD2 (5 bases each). The CDR3 consists of 17 residues. The germline V gene encodes CDR1 LNHDA and CDR2 SQIVND (reference sequence). The V gene lost 7 bases and the J gene lost 2 bases, with 21 bases spanning the gap. Here the CDR3 DNA reads TGTGCCAGTACCAGTATGGGGACGCGGAGCCCCTACAATGAGCAGTTCTTC. This encodes CASTSMGTRSPYNEQFF. Supplemented by reference TRBV19 and TRBJ2-1, the full variable domain reads DGGITQSPKYLFRKEGQNVTLSCEQNLNHDAMYWYRQDPGQGLRLIYYSQIVNDFQKGDIAEGYSVSREKKESFPLTVTSAQKNPTAFYLCASTSMGTRSPYNEQFFGPGTRLTVL.

As to this clone: This specimen includes other DNA sequences encoding the same CDR3. In DNA form, the CDR3 reads TGTGCCTGGAGCCCAGGGTACGAGCAGTACTTC. Its translation is CAWSPGYEQYF. The V call is TRBV30, the J call TRBJ2-7, with D tentatively TRBD1 (5 bases). The CDR3 runs to 11 residues. CDR1 and CDR2 (germline): GTSNPN, SVGIG (reference sequence). V gave up 3 bases and J gave up 4 bases, with 7 bases separating them.

In this sample, this clone turned up once. V and J are TRBV5-1 and TRBJ2-3; D might be TRBD1 or TRBD2, each matching 6 bases. This CDR3 region has 15 residues. Trimming stripped 2 bases from V and 5 bases from J, with 15 bases between. CDR1 is SGHRS, CDR2 YFSETQ, per germline. The CDR3 here is CASSLFRTAGDTQYF. CDR3 nucleotide sequence: TGCGCCAGCAGCTTATTCAGGACAGCGGGAGATACGCAGTATTTT. Full variable domain (missing parts from reference TRBV5-1 and TRBJ2-3): KAGVTQTPRYLIKTRGQQVTLSCSPISGHRSVSWYQQTPGQGLQFLFEYFSETQRNKGNFPGRFSGRQFSNSRSEMNVSTLELGDSALYLCASSLFRTAGDTQYFGPGTRLTVL.

This clone was picked up one time. The gene calls are TRBV6-5 and TRBJ1-5; D possibly corresponds to TRBD1 (5 bases). Germline loops: CDR1 MNHEY, CDR2 SVGAGI. Trimming shortened V by 0 bases and J by 6 bases, and 9 bases separated the two germline ends. The CDR3 runs to 14 residues. Here the CDR3 reads CASSYSSGGQPQHF. CDR3 bases: TGTGCCAGCAGTTACTCCTCCGGGGGTCAGCCCCAGCATTTT.

The J gene is TRBJ2-4, the V gene TRBV6-5; tentative D call: TRBD2 (5 bases). CDR1 MNHEY and CDR2 SVGAGI come from the germline V gene. CDR3 length: 14 amino acids. Trimming cost V 5 bases and J 0 bases, with 8 bases left between them. CDR3 protein: CASSEGLAKNIQYF. The CDR3 DNA is TGTGCCAGCAGTGAGGGCCTAGCCAAAAACATTCAGTACTTC.

CDR3 DNA: TGTGCCAGCAGCCAGGGAATGGATGGCTACACCTTC. Translated, it gives CASSQGMDGYTF. V and J are TRBV2 and TRBJ1-2; D possibly corresponds to TRBD1 (5 bases). CDR1 SNHLY and CDR2 FYNNEI come from the germline V gene. Deletions cut 6 bases from V and 6 bases from J, with 11 bases between. The CDR3 totals 12 residues. Full variable domain (missing parts from reference TRBV2 and TRBJ1-2): EPEVTQTPSHQVTQMGQEVILRCVPISNHLYFYWYRQILGQKVEFLVSFYNNEISEKSEIFDDQFSVERPDGSNFTLKIRSTKLEDSAMYFCASSQGMDGYTFGSGTRLTVV.

V and J are TRBV18 and TRBJ1-4, with 10 nucleotides matching TRBD1. Germline CDR1 and CDR2: KGHSH and LQKENI. The CDR3 is made up of 15 amino acids. V shed 1 base, J shed 6 bases, and the junction held 2 bases outside the gene matches. CDR3 loop: CASSPQTGGYEKLFF. The CDR3 coding sequence is TGTGCCAGCTCACCACAGACAGGGGGCTATGAAAAACTGTTTTTT.

Here the CDR3 DNA reads TGTGCCAGCAGCCCTCGTCGGCAGGGGTGGTTCCATGAGCAGTTCTTC. Amino acids: CASSPRRQGWFHEQFF. The chain is built from TRBV7-2 and TRBJ2-1; perhaps TRBD1 as D (6 bases). V was trimmed by 5 bases and J by 8 bases, leaving 22 bases between them. CDR3 size: 16 residues. Looked up from germline, CDR1 is SGHTA and CDR2 is FQGNSA.

The chain is built from TRBV11-2 and TRBJ2-2; weak D call: TRBD1 (5 bases). Deletions cut 1 base from V and 7 bases from J, with 10 bases between. CDR3 length: 14 residues. The germline CDR1 and CDR2 sequences are SGHAT and FQNNGV. The CDR3 is CASSLAGRIGELFF. The CDR3 DNA sequence: TGTGCCAGCAGCTTAGCAGGGCGGATCGGGGAGCTGTTTTTT.